This T cell receptor (beta chain) is drawn from a study of CD8 T cells in ankylosing spondylitis. General study points: Among TCR beta sequences, a motif of under ten highly homologous variants appeared characteristic of ankylosing spondylitis blood.

One entry per CDR3 protein results from TCRdb running MiXCR on the 5' RACE reads. The sample records under 450,000 distinct CDR3 sequences, 15% to 20% being singletons. CDR1 SGHAT and CDR2 FQNNGV come from the germline V gene. The CDR3 runs to 19 residues. V dropped 0 bases and J dropped 0 bases, with 18 bases sitting between them. Regarding this clonotype: Its antigen is not identified.

Sequencing was performed on blood, either unsorted or a sorted T cell fraction (not recorded which). The chain joins TRBV11-2 to TRBJ1-5, with D perhaps TRBD1 (5 bases). The receptor was isolated from a male donor with ankylosing spondylitis. The CDR3 nucleotides are TGTGCCAGCAGCTTAGAGCGGGGCGCTCCACCTTATAGCAATCAGCCCCAGCATTTT. This encodes CASSLERGAPPYSNQPQHF.